This TCR beta chain was found in a study of cytomegalovirus exposure and HLA in healthy donors. Study-level information: The study placed over 65% of its 350 to 450 genotyped donors in the Caucasian-associated ancestry cluster.

In nominal health when sampled, donors likely had unrecorded immune exposures nonetheless. 13 Jbeta primers and 60 Vbeta primers were used for the PCR. The repertoire was sequenced with immunoSEQ multiplex PCR; TCRdb's copy has only in-frame clones and lacks some. The sample totals about 140,000 clones; its top ten clones hold around 0.96%. Concerning this clone itself: The antigen is not known.

Deletions cut 1 base from V and 7 bases from J, with 14 bases between. CDR1 SGHTA and CDR2 FQGTGA come from the germline V gene. This CDR3 is 15 amino acids long. Overall study results and limits: A later analysis linked a missense DCLRE1C variant to TCR beta V- and J-gene trimming. Researchers left out some V segments, among them TRBV6-2 and TRBV6-3, as indistinguishable.

The chain has TRBV7-3 and TRBJ2-1; a weak D match, TRBD2 (6 bases). What was sequenced was PBMCs. The TCR was taken from a male donor in good health and CMV-seronegative. The CDR3 reads CASSLRAGPQNEQFF. The CDR3 DNA sequence: TGTGCCAGCAGCTTAAGGGCGGGGCCCCAAAATGAGCAGTTCTTC.